This T cell receptor beta chain was found in a study of blood T cell repertoires in COVID-19 (TCRdb year 2020). Regarding the research as a whole: Samples from collaborators originated in the United States, Italy and Spain and spanned both the acute and convalescent phases of COVID-19. The prospective study material was composed of cDNA or gDNA derived from T cells, B-cell-depleted T cells, or PBMCs. The dataset comprised deeply sampled blood TCRbeta repertoires from subjects exposed to, actively infected with, or recovered from COVID-19. A freely available public database, intended as a resource for researchers studying the immune response to SARS-CoV-2, is where the repertoires were released. The samples were drawn from two sources: the first 160 participants of the ongoing ImmuneRACE study, and approximately 1,300 subjects contributed by 6 global collaborators. The sample metadata nearly always contained a de-identified subject ID, COVID-19 status, age in years and sex. Where HLA class I and class II types were available, the types were taken from metadata supplied by the sample provider, not from assay-based typing.

General conclusions and limits of the study: How much clinical and demographic metadata was included differed by source and by participant, and the metadata was provided uncurated.

TCRbeta CDR3 regions were amplified from genomic DNA using the immunoSEQ Assay, a bias-controlled multiplex PCR. The study's own analysis went as follows. Within the assay, amplification of reference gene primers was used to estimate how many nucleated cells each sample contained. To quantify the absolute abundance of each unique TCRbeta CDR3 rearrangement, sequence reads were collapsed and filtered. For each sample, productive Simpson clonality was calculated as the square root of Simpson's diversity index over productive rearrangements. Entries here come from immuneACCESS through TCRdb and include only in-frame sequences with V and J called. Some clones fail to appear in such tables; in the studies checked, an unresolved V gene covers under half of the shortfall, and the cause of the remainder is unknown. Clone size and the V and J calls come from that table; the DNA yielded D and trimming. This sample comprises under 150,000 clones, under 85% of them detected only once. The leading ten clones occupy more than 9.5% of the sample.

Collaborating institutions collected whole blood in K2EDTA tubes following their own protocols. For TCRbeta analysis, collaborators shipped samples as frozen whole blood, isolated PBMCs, or DNA extracted from either of those sample types. Concerning this clone: Its target antigen remains unknown. Base qualities are missing; no much larger clone stands one base away.

Sequenced material: peripheral blood. The TCR sequence derives from a man aged 35 to 55 with active or convalescent COVID-19.

The CDR3 reads CASSRFGQATDTQYF. The DNA sequence is as follows: TGTGCCAGCAGCCGCTTCGGACAGGCCACAGATACGCAGTATTTT. The rearranged chain carries TRBV11-2 and TRBJ2-3, and 7 bases in between align with TRBD1. Trimming removed 5 bases from V and 2 bases from J; the gene matches leave 7 bases unexplained. The germline V gene sets CDR1 to SGHAT and CDR2 to FQNNGV. The CDR3 contains 15 residues, cysteine and phenylalanine counted. This entry keeps only the CDR3 DNA: 45 bases, framed from base 1.